The T cell receptor (beta chain) described here comes from a study of technical replicates of blood from several donors (dated by TCRdb to 2017 to 2019). Concerning this clone: No cognate antigen has been identified for it. No quality values exist for individual bases; no much larger clone is one base distant.

CDR1 and CDR2 are read off the germline V gene as SQVTM and ANQGSEA. The CDR3 holds 15 amino acids from the cysteine to the phenylalanine. Only the CDR3 DNA is retained, 45 bases long and in frame from the first base. V sheds 4 bases and J sheds 0 bases, leaving 12 bases between their ends. Library preparation used the immunoSEQ multiplex PCR assay. TCRdb's version of the immuneACCESS table is confined to in-frame rearrangements and falls short of the full clone set. An unresolved V gene accounts for under half of the shortfall where checked; the remainder is of unknown origin. Here the sample has approximately 59,000 clones; around 87% occur a single time. The ten largest clonotypes hold approximately 5.4% of the sample.

The rearranged segments are TRBV29-1 and TRBJ1-4; D gene: possibly TRBD1, on 6 matching bases. The sample was PBMCs. This receptor was identified in a human donor in good health. Some clones in this sample may be carry-over from other donors' samples. The CDR3 amino acid sequence is: CSVGDQGSTNEKLFF. The DNA sequence is TGCAGCGTTGGGGATCAGGGGTCAACTAATGAAAAACTGTTTTTT. The full variable domain, completed from the reference TRBV29-1 and TRBJ1-4 proteins outside the CDR3, reads SAVISQKPSRDICQRGTSLTIQCQVDSQVTMMFWYRQQPGQSLTLIATANQGSEATYESGFVIDKFPISRPNLTFSTLTVSNMSPEDSSIYLCSVGDQGSTNEKLFFGSGTQLSVL.